This is a list of T cell receptor beta chains from one sample in a study of cytomegalovirus exposure and HLA in healthy donors. TCRdb's copy holds only in-frame clones and misses some; the assay was immunoSEQ multiplex PCR. The repertoire holds some 110,000 clones, approximately 12% seen once, with around 15% in the top ten. The sample was PBMCs. The receptors derive from a man between 35 and 55 years old in good health and CMV-seropositive. Each CDR3 is given with its conserved first and last residue.

V gene: TRBV29-1; CDR3 protein: CSVGEMDGTGELFF
V gene: TRBV4-1; CDR3 protein: CASSQPTSGSRNEQFF
V gene: TRBV11-3; CDR3 protein: CASSLQGGPWPNEQFF
V gene: TRBV7-2; CDR3 protein: CASSSEGPYDEKLFF
V gene: TRBV5-1; CDR3 protein: CASSPRTSYAGLEQFF
V gene: TRBV6-5; CDR3 protein: CASSSQGSGETQYF
V gene: TRBV14; CDR3 protein: CASSQGPASDTQYF
V gene: TRBV7-2; CDR3 protein: CASSPRTSGRRADTQYF
V gene: TRBV7-9; CDR3 protein: CASSQPGDRPLEPTYEQYF
V gene: TRBV19; CDR3 protein: CASSMETGGVSEAFF
V gene: TRBV11-3; CDR3 protein: CASTISLDYEQYF
V gene: TRBV6-5; CDR3 protein: CASSLQGFGNTEAFF
V gene: TRBV6-6; CDR3 protein: CASSYPGQETNYGYTF
V gene: TRBV29-1; CDR3 protein: CSVYDSPNGYTF
V gene: TRBV27; CDR3 protein: CASSLLGGLAGVDEQFF
V gene: TRBV4-1; CDR3 protein: CASSQDDSTDYEQYF
V gene: TRBV19; CDR3 protein: CASSMYGQGQYNEQFF
V gene: TRBV9; CDR3 protein: CASNPAGANTGELFF
V gene: TRBV30; CDR3 protein: CAWSVLASGSYEQYF
V gene: TRBV13; CDR3 protein: CASSLGSLAQGYGYTF
V gene: TRBV27; CDR3 protein: CASSWRSEANTEAFF
V gene: TRBV6-5; CDR3 protein: CASSYNEGNTEAFF
V gene: TRBV19; CDR3 protein: CASSIDPLQGMREKLFF
V gene: TRBV29-1; CDR3 protein: CSVGGSGQGSNGYTF
V gene: TRBV5-3; CDR3 protein: CARSGTRKPPETQYF
V gene: TRBV7-2; CDR3 protein: CASSWAAAEAFF
V gene: TRBV18; CDR3 protein: CASSRPTANGYTF
V gene: TRBV29-1; CDR3 protein: CSVVLIRGDYGYTF
V gene: TRBV7-9; CDR3 protein: CASSTTRDKETQYF
V gene: TRBV7-2; CDR3 protein: CASSLEMSRGTEAFF
V gene: TRBV18; CDR3 protein: CASSPQASGDPKETQYF
V gene: TRBV10-3; CDR3 protein: CAISELAGAINEQFF
V gene: TRBV30; CDR3 protein: CAWEEEGAGEKLFF
V gene: TRBV6-5; CDR3 protein: CASSYSGTSINEQFF
V gene: TRBV19; CDR3 protein: CASSNSGQGGNYGYTF
V gene: TRBV5-5; CDR3 protein: CASTSGGVGRGSNYGYTF
V gene: TRBV9; CDR3 protein: CASSTGQGANTQYF
V gene: TRBV7-9; CDR3 protein: CASSLDRGVYNEQFF
V gene: TRBV19; CDR3 protein: CASSMGLGGNQPQHF
V gene: TRBV14; CDR3 protein: CASSPFNSPLHF
V gene: TRBV7-2; CDR3 protein: CASSLAPLAADTQYF
V gene: TRBV29-1; CDR3 protein: CSVEGRTGNTEAFF
V gene: TRBV5-6; CDR3 protein: CASSFGRDPSSYNEQFF
V gene: TRBV5-4; CDR3 protein: CASSRTRGDTEAFF
V gene: TRBV5-1; CDR3 protein: CASSLDAASKQQFF
V gene: TRBV7-9; CDR3 protein: CASSSPLVGGQANNEQFF
V gene: TRBV7-8; CDR3 protein: CASSLVNFPGANVLTF
V gene: TRBV19; CDR3 protein: CASSLGLAKRVPDTQYF
V gene: TRBV6-5; CDR3 protein: CASSVTGDTDTQYF
V gene: TRBV5-1; CDR3 protein: CASSSRTSGTYEQYF
V gene: TRBV7-6; CDR3 protein: CASSLGPSLNEQFF
V gene: TRBV7-3; CDR3 protein: CASSPGQGVRAFF